This T cell receptor beta chain was recorded in a study of blood T cell repertoires in COVID-19. Authors' methods: From reference gene primer amplification, estimates of nucleated cell counts were derived. Measured with immunoSEQ multiplex PCR; TCRdb has only the in-frame clones, and not every one. Clone size and V and J calls were adopted from that table, with D and trimming inferred from the DNA. The sample has 200,000 to 250,000 clones; around 89% are singletons. Those who participated ranged in age from roughly 18 to 89 years and resided in 20 to 30 US areas. Cohorts were determined from participant-reported clinical history. Two negative PCRs, clearance, or symptom resolution characterized the recovered Cohort 3 donors. The V gene's germline CDR1 is SGHRS and CDR2 YFSETQ. The V gene end was trimmed by 0 bases and the J gene end by 0 bases; junction bases not matched to a gene: 3. This CDR3 is 17 amino acids long.

The sequencing input was PBMCs or T cells enriched from blood (not recorded which). The origin of this receptor is a woman aged 25-40 years who had recovered from COVID-19. The rearrangement uses TRBV5-1 and TRBJ2-1; TRBD1 agrees at 10 bases. CDR3: CASSLGTGGSSYNEQFF. CDR3 nucleotides: TGCGCCAGCAGCTTGGGGACAGGGGGGAGCTCCTACAATGAGCAGTTCTTC.